This TCR beta chain was sequenced during a study of T cell responses to AZD1222 COVID-19 vaccine. General observations from the study: Females made up more of the donors, who were largely white British, and clonal diversity may have come out too low.

Repertoires were generated with immunoSEQ multiplex PCR, while TCRdb's copy carries only in-frame clones and drops some. In the table there are fewer than 200,000 clones, approximately 90% of which are singletons. Notes on this clone: Antigen unknown.

The V gene's germline CDR1 is MDHEN and CDR2 SYDVKM. Trimming left V 6 bases short and J 2 bases short, with 17 bases between. The CDR3 is 16 amino acids. The V and J genes are TRBV28 and TRBJ1-5; D might be TRBD1 (6 bases). The source of this sequence is an adult who received the MenACWY meningococcal vaccine as a control. This specimen was peripheral blood, taken 28 days after the second dose of the MenACWY control vaccine. Written as DNA, the CDR3 is TGTGCCAGCAGCTCCAGGAGGGGGATCGGCAATCAGCCCCAGCATTTT. It is translated as CASSSRRGIGNQPQHF.